This is a list of T cell receptor beta chains from one sample in a study of blood T cell repertoires in COVID-19. Clones were read by immunoSEQ multiplex PCR, and TCRdb kept only the in-frame ones, dropping some. The data show 200,000 to 250,000 clones, about four fifths seen once. The specimen sequenced was PBMCs or T cells enriched from blood (not recorded which). These receptors were collected from a woman between 50 and 59 years old who had been exposed to COVID-19. Each CDR3 is given with its conserved first and last residue. The order of the fields is V gene, D gene, J gene, clone size, CDR3 protein, CDR3 DNA. A D gene is named only where the DNA matches it firmly. Clone size is stated in some rows and not others, as once, few, many or a class when expanded.

v_gene: TRBV7-9
d_gene: TRBD1
j_gene: TRBJ1-4
abundance: once
CDR3aa: CASSPSRDRGEKLFF
CDR3nt: TGTGCCAGCAGCCCCAGTAGGGACAGGGGAGAAAAACTGTTTTTT

v_gene: TRBV30
d_gene: .
j_gene: TRBJ2-2
abundance: .
CDR3aa: CAWSVQGGGELFF
CDR3nt: TGTGCCTGGAGTGTACAAGGAGGCGGGGAGCTGTTTTTT

v_gene: TRBV6-1
d_gene: TRBD2
j_gene: TRBJ2-5
abundance: .
CDR3aa: CASSGAGGVLYF
CDR3nt: TGTGCCAGCAGTGGAGCCGGGGGGGTCCTCTACTTC

v_gene: TRBV7-8
d_gene: .
j_gene: TRBJ1-3
abundance: .
CDR3aa: CASSSARSGNTIYF
CDR3nt: TGTGCCAGCAGCTCAGCTCGCTCTGGAAACACCATATATTTT

v_gene: TRBV4-3
d_gene: .
j_gene: TRBJ1-2
abundance: .
CDR3aa: CASSQELVRVDYGYTF
CDR3nt: TGCGCCAGCAGCCAAGAATTGGTCAGGGTCGACTATGGCTACACCTTC

v_gene: TRBV29-1
d_gene: TRBD2
j_gene: TRBJ2-1
abundance: .
CDR3aa: CSGSFGGDEQFF
CDR3nt: TGCAGCGGATCCTTCGGGGGGGATGAGCAGTTCTTC

v_gene: TRBV14
d_gene: TRBD2
j_gene: TRBJ2-1
abundance: .
CDR3aa: CASSRIGGVAYNEQFF
CDR3nt: TGTGCCAGCAGCCGTATCGGGGGGGTGGCCTACAATGAGCAGTTCTTC

v_gene: TRBV4-3
d_gene: TRBD2
j_gene: TRBJ2-1
abundance: .
CDR3aa: CASSQFRGGSSYNEQFF
CDR3nt: TGCGCCAGCAGCCAGTTTCGGGGGGGTAGCTCCTACAATGAGCAGTTCTTC

v_gene: TRBV3-1/TRBV3-2
d_gene: TRBD1
j_gene: TRBJ2-7
abundance: .
CDR3aa: CASSQGIGQGYEQYF
CDR3nt: TGTGCCAGCAGCCAAGGGATAGGACAGGGCTACGAGCAGTACTTC

v_gene: TRBV29-1
d_gene: .
j_gene: TRBJ1-1
abundance: .
CDR3aa: CSVNHPDSEAFF
CDR3nt: TGCAGCGTAAACCACCCCGACAGTGAAGCTTTCTTT

v_gene: TRBV2
d_gene: TRBD1
j_gene: TRBJ1-5
abundance: once
CDR3aa: CASRRDRGNQPQHF
CDR3nt: TGTGCCAGCAGACGGGACAGAGGCAATCAGCCCCAGCATTTT

v_gene: TRBV10-3
d_gene: .
j_gene: TRBJ1-1
abundance: .
CDR3aa: CAISETSLGGGTEAFF
CDR3nt: TGTGCCATCAGTGAGACAAGTTTAGGGGGGGGGACTGAAGCTTTCTTT

v_gene: TRBV19
d_gene: .
j_gene: TRBJ2-2
abundance: .
CDR3aa: CASSTRGGELFF
CDR3nt: TGTGCCAGTAGTACGCGAGGGGGGGAGCTGTTTTTT

v_gene: TRBV6-5
d_gene: TRBD1
j_gene: TRBJ1-2
abundance: .
CDR3aa: CASILDREYGYTF
CDR3nt: TGTGCCAGCATCTTAGACAGGGAATATGGCTACACCTTC

v_gene: TRBV6-5
d_gene: TRBD1
j_gene: TRBJ1-2
abundance: .
CDR3aa: CASSQDRGDSPRTF
CDR3nt: TGTGCCAGCAGTCAGGACAGGGGAGACTCCCCTCGGACCTTC

v_gene: TRBV2
d_gene: .
j_gene: TRBJ1-1
abundance: .
CDR3aa: CASSEIMGLAEAFF
CDR3nt: TGTGCCAGCAGTGAAATAATGGGGCTCGCTGAAGCTTTCTTT

v_gene: TRBV12-3/TRBV12-4
d_gene: TRBD1
j_gene: TRBJ1-2
abundance: few
CDR3aa: CASIRGQGYGYTF
CDR3nt: TGTGCCAGCATCCGAGGACAGGGCTATGGCTACACCTTC

v_gene: TRBV6-1
d_gene: .
j_gene: TRBJ2-7
abundance: .
CDR3aa: CASSEPLLEQYF
CDR3nt: TGTGCCAGCAGTGAACCCCTATTAGAGCAGTACTTC

v_gene: TRBV5-1
d_gene: TRBD1
j_gene: TRBJ1-1
abundance: .
CDR3aa: CASSFRDSEAFF
CDR3nt: TGCGCCAGCAGCTTCCGGGACAGCGAAGCTTTCTTT

v_gene: TRBV15
d_gene: .
j_gene: TRBJ2-3
abundance: few
CDR3aa: CATSGRRGDTQYF
CDR3nt: TGTGCCACCAGCGGCAGGAGGGGAGATACGCAGTATTTT

v_gene: TRBV5-4
d_gene: TRBD1
j_gene: TRBJ1-1
abundance: .
CDR3aa: CASSPGQGGGTEAFF
CDR3nt: TGTGCCAGCAGCCCGGGACAGGGGGGGGGCACTGAAGCTTTCTTT

v_gene: TRBV2
d_gene: TRBD1
j_gene: TRBJ2-1
abundance: .
CDR3aa: CASSATGLGNEQFF
CDR3nt: TGTGCCAGCAGTGCGACAGGGTTGGGCAATGAGCAGTTCTTC

v_gene: TRBV12-5
d_gene: TRBD2
j_gene: TRBJ2-3
abundance: .
CDR3aa: CASGRSGGADTQYF
CDR3nt: TGTGCTAGTGGACGCAGCGGGGGGGCAGATACGCAGTATTTT

v_gene: TRBV2
d_gene: .
j_gene: TRBJ1-1
abundance: .
CDR3aa: CASSEEVTANTEAFF
CDR3nt: TGTGCCAGCAGTGAGGAAGTGACAGCAAACACTGAAGCTTTCTTT

v_gene: TRBV28
d_gene: TRBD2
j_gene: TRBJ2-3
abundance: .
CDR3aa: CASIVGLAQYF
CDR3nt: TGTGCCAGCATCGTGGGACTAGCGCAGTATTTT

v_gene: TRBV27
d_gene: .
j_gene: TRBJ1-1
abundance: .
CDR3aa: CASRRGMNTEAFF
CDR3nt: TGTGCCAGCAGAAGGGGCATGAACACTGAAGCTTTCTTT

v_gene: TRBV15
d_gene: .
j_gene: TRBJ1-2
abundance: .
CDR3aa: CATSSTGSYGYTF
CDR3nt: TGTGCCACCAGCAGCACAGGGAGCTATGGCTACACCTTC

v_gene: TRBV11-2
d_gene: .
j_gene: TRBJ1-6
abundance: .
CDR3aa: CASSHKKGPGSSPLHF
CDR3nt: TGTGCCAGCAGCCATAAAAAGGGTCCGGGGTCTTCACCCCTCCACTTT

v_gene: TRBV2
d_gene: TRBD1
j_gene: TRBJ1-2
abundance: once
CDR3aa: CASSEVQGARSGYTF
CDR3nt: TGTGCCAGCAGTGAAGTTCAGGGGGCTCGGAGTGGCTACACCTTC

v_gene: TRBV5-6
d_gene: .
j_gene: TRBJ1-5
abundance: .
CDR3aa: CASSLARGLSNQPQHF
CDR3nt: TGTGCCAGCAGCTTGGCCAGGGGATTAAGCAATCAGCCCCAGCATTTT

v_gene: TRBV7-8
d_gene: .
j_gene: TRBJ2-3
abundance: once
CDR3aa: CASSLHRGPSTSTDTQYF
CDR3nt: TGTGCCAGCAGCTTGCATAGGGGCCCTAGTACTAGCACAGATACGCAGTATTTT

v_gene: TRBV12-3/TRBV12-4
d_gene: .
j_gene: TRBJ1-6
abundance: few
CDR3aa: CASRPGDSPLHF
CDR3nt: TGTGCCAGCAGGCCAGGGGATTCACCCCTCCACTTT

v_gene: TRBV29-1
d_gene: .
j_gene: TRBJ1-4
abundance: .
CDR3aa: CSVGEALNEKLFF
CDR3nt: TGCAGCGTTGGCGAGGCCCTTAATGAAAAACTGTTTTTT

v_gene: TRBV3-1/TRBV3-2
d_gene: TRBD1
j_gene: TRBJ2-2
abundance: .
CDR3aa: CASSVSGTGNTGELFF
CDR3nt: TGTGCCAGCAGCGTATCCGGGACAGGGAACACCGGGGAGCTGTTTTTT

v_gene: TRBV4-1
d_gene: .
j_gene: TRBJ1-5
abundance: .
CDR3aa: CASSQDLWTGGGLRGDQPQHF
CDR3nt: TGCGCCAGCAGCCAAGATCTTTGGACTGGGGGCGGTCTGAGAGGGGATCAGCCCCAGCATTTT

v_gene: TRBV11-2
d_gene: TRBD1
j_gene: TRBJ2-3
abundance: .
CDR3aa: CASSFAGTGTDTQYF
CDR3nt: TGTGCCAGCAGCTTTGCCGGGACAGGGACAGATACGCAGTATTTT

v_gene: TRBV6-5
d_gene: .
j_gene: TRBJ2-5
abundance: .
CDR3aa: CASRYTSAGAETQYF
CDR3nt: TGTGCCAGCAGATATACCTCGGCGGGGGCGGAGACCCAGTACTTC

v_gene: TRBV16
d_gene: .
j_gene: TRBJ2-1
abundance: .
CDR3aa: CASSQSQGPYNEQFF
CDR3nt: TGTGCCAGCAGCCAATCTCAGGGGCCGTACAATGAGCAGTTCTTC

v_gene: TRBV10-2
d_gene: TRBD1
j_gene: TRBJ1-1
abundance: once
CDR3aa: CASGSWDRGATEAFF
CDR3nt: TGCGCCAGTGGTAGCTGGGACAGAGGGGCCACTGAAGCTTTCTTT

v_gene: TRBV14
d_gene: .
j_gene: TRBJ2-3
abundance: .
CDR3aa: CASSGTSTDTQYF
CDR3nt: TGTGCCAGCAGCGGGACTAGCACAGATACGCAGTATTTT

v_gene: TRBV27
d_gene: .
j_gene: TRBJ2-3
abundance: .
CDR3aa: CASSLGQSSTDTQYF
CDR3nt: TGTGCCAGCAGTTTAGGACAGTCTAGCACAGATACGCAGTATTTT

v_gene: TRBV10-3
d_gene: TRBD2
j_gene: TRBJ2-1
abundance: .
CDR3aa: CAISPWSGGANEQFF
CDR3nt: TGTGCCATCTCCCCTTGGAGCGGGGGGGCCAATGAGCAGTTCTTC

v_gene: TRBV6-4
d_gene: TRBD1
j_gene: TRBJ2-1
abundance: few
CDR3aa: CASSSPRGQSYNEQFF
CDR3nt: TGTGCCAGCAGTTCCCCTAGGGGACAGTCCTACAATGAGCAGTTCTTC

v_gene: TRBV25-1
d_gene: .
j_gene: TRBJ1-1
abundance: .
CDR3aa: CASSEARGALNTEAFF
CDR3nt: TGTGCCAGCAGTGAAGCCCGGGGGGCCCTGAACACTGAAGCTTTCTTT

v_gene: TRBV18
d_gene: .
j_gene: TRBJ2-1
abundance: .
CDR3aa: CASSQSQGLSYNEQFF
CDR3nt: TGTGCCAGCTCACAGTCGCAGGGGCTTTCCTACAATGAGCAGTTCTTC

v_gene: TRBV7-8
d_gene: .
j_gene: TRBJ2-1
abundance: .
CDR3aa: CASSLDSYNEQFF
CDR3nt: TGTGCCAGCAGCTTAGACAGTTACAATGAGCAGTTCTTC

v_gene: TRBV9
d_gene: TRBD1
j_gene: TRBJ1-1
abundance: few
CDR3aa: CASSDVGTGGSEAFF
CDR3nt: TGTGCCAGCAGCGATGTCGGGACAGGGGGTTCCGAAGCTTTCTTT

v_gene: TRBV5-6
d_gene: .
j_gene: TRBJ1-3
abundance: .
CDR3aa: CASSLVGRGMGNTIYF
CDR3nt: TGTGCCAGCAGCTTGGTCGGCAGGGGTATGGGAAACACCATATATTTT

v_gene: TRBV12-3/TRBV12-4
d_gene: .
j_gene: TRBJ1-3
abundance: .
CDR3aa: CASSLRGRAYF
CDR3nt: TGTGCCAGCAGTTTGCGGGGTAGAGCGTATTTT

v_gene: TRBV11-2
d_gene: .
j_gene: TRBJ1-1
abundance: .
CDR3aa: CASSFFGTESIAEAFF
CDR3nt: TGTGCCAGCAGCTTCTTCGGTACAGAAAGTATAGCTGAAGCTTTCTTT

v_gene: TRBV5-1
d_gene: TRBD2
j_gene: TRBJ2-7
abundance: .
CDR3aa: CASSSGLAPYEQYF
CDR3nt: TGCGCCAGCAGCTCCGGACTAGCCCCCTACGAGCAGTACTTC

v_gene: TRBV11-2
d_gene: .
j_gene: TRBJ2-7
abundance: .
CDR3aa: CASSLGLRVHEQYF
CDR3nt: TGTGCCAGCAGCTTAGGCCTGAGGGTCCACGAGCAGTACTTC

v_gene: TRBV2
d_gene: .
j_gene: TRBJ2-7
abundance: .
CDR3aa: CASSVLMGRQYF
CDR3nt: TGTGCCAGCAGTGTCTTAATGGGCAGGCAGTACTTC

v_gene: TRBV2
d_gene: .
j_gene: TRBJ1-5
abundance: once
CDR3aa: CASSADSLYSNQPQHF
CDR3nt: TGTGCCAGCAGTGCGGACAGCCTATATAGCAATCAGCCCCAGCATTTT

v_gene: TRBV19
d_gene: .
j_gene: TRBJ1-6
abundance: .
CDR3aa: CASSINREGSPLHF
CDR3nt: TGTGCCAGTAGTATAAACAGGGAAGGTTCACCCCTCCACTTT